These 22 T cell receptor beta chains came from one sample sequenced in a study of blood T cell repertoires in COVID-19. TCRdb's copy holds only in-frame clones and misses some; the assay was immunoSEQ multiplex PCR. The table records some 320,000 clones, 87% of them present only once. Sequences were obtained from PBMCs or T cells enriched from blood (not recorded which). These receptors were collected from a woman aged 25 to 45 who had recovered from COVID-19.

The chain combines TRBV28 with TRBJ1-5; possible D gene TRBD1, 6 bases. Between the trimmed V and J ends, which lost 8 bases and 7 bases, there was a span of 15 bases. Per germline, CDR1 MDHEN and CDR2 SYDVKM. CDR3 length: 13 residues. The CDR3 coding sequence is TGTGCCAGCCACCCAGGGGTGGGCCAGCCCCAGCATTTT. Protein product: CASHPGVGQPQHF.

V and J are TRBV11-2 and TRBJ1-2, with D perhaps matching TRBD1 (6 bases). The CDR3 consists of 16 residues. Trimming stripped 3 bases from V and 4 bases from J, with 18 bases between. CDR1 is SGHAT and CDR2 is FQNNGV in the germline V gene. Here the CDR3 reads CASSFGAGVGIYGYTF. In nucleotides, the CDR3 is TGTGCCAGCAGCTTCGGAGCAGGGGTGGGCATCTATGGCTACACCTTC.

This clone came up a few times. This chain uses TRBV11-1 with TRBJ1-2; D perhaps matches TRBD1 (5 bases). V was trimmed by 5 bases and J by 8 bases, leaving 21 bases between them. The CDR3 is 15 amino acids. CDR1 and CDR2 (germline): SGHAT, FQDESV (reference sequence). CDR3 nucleotide sequence: TGTGCCAGCAGCCCCTTAGCAGGGATAAGTATGGGCTACACCTTC. Translating it yields CASSPLAGISMGYTF.

The chain links TRBV6-5 to TRBJ1-2; TRBD1 is a possible D gene (5 bases). Germline CDR1 reads MNHEY; CDR2 reads SVGAGI. This CDR3 is 14 amino acids long. V was trimmed by 0 bases and J by 7 bases, leaving 12 bases between them. CDR3 DNA: TGTGCCAGCAGTTACTCGAGAAGTAGGGGTGGCTACACCTTC. Protein sequence: CASSYSRSRGGYTF.

V usage is TRBV7-2 and J usage is TRBJ2-3, with D possibly TRBD2 on 6 matching bases. Between the trimmed V and J ends, which lost 8 bases and 6 bases, there was a span of 12 bases. CDR1 is SGHTA, CDR2 FQGNSA, per germline. The CDR3 length is 12 residues. This CDR3 is CASHESGDTQYF. DNA of the CDR3: TGTGCCAGCCACGAAAGCGGGGATACGCAGTATTTT. Full variable domain (rest looked up from reference TRBV7-2 and TRBJ2-3): GAGVSQSPSNKVTEKGKDVELRCDPISGHTALYWYRQSLGQGLEFLIYFQGNSAPDKSGLPSDRFSAERTGGSVSTLTIQRTQQEDSAVYLCASHESGDTQYFGPGTRLTVL.

The rearrangement joins TRBV6-5 to TRBJ1-1, with D tentatively TRBD1 (6 bases). The CDR3 consists of 13 residues. V lost 6 bases and J 4 bases, leaving 12 bases between the germline ends. Germline V gene data show CDR1 as MNHEY and CDR2 as SVGAGI. CDR3 sequence: CASRRTVGTEAFF. DNA of the CDR3: TGTGCCAGCAGGCGGACAGTGGGCACTGAAGCTTTCTTT.

The V and J genes are TRBV15 and TRBJ2-7, with D hard to call. Germline V gives CDR1 LNHNV, CDR2 YYDKDF (reference sequence). The CDR3 covers 15 residues. V lost 0 bases, J lost 0 bases, and 9 bases lay in between. CDR3 bases: TGTGCCACCAGCAGAGATCGCGCGGTCTCCTACGAGCAGTACTTC. This sequence encodes CATSRDRAVSYEQYF.

J is TRBJ1-5 and V is TRBV28, with a weak D call TRBD1 (5 bases). In germline, CDR1 is MDHEN, CDR2 SYDVKM. This CDR3 has 14 amino acids. Deletions cut 1 base from V and 7 bases from J, with 11 bases between. CDR3 nucleotides: TGTGCCAGCAGTTTATCAGGGTTTAGACAGCCCCAGCATTTT. Residues: CASSLSGFRQPQHF.

The chain joins TRBV6-2 or TRBV6-3 to TRBJ2-5; TRBD1 aligns across 7 bases. From germline, CDR1 is MNHEY and CDR2 SVGEGT. With V trimmed by 4 bases and J by 0 bases, 8 bases remained unmatched. CDR3 size: 16 residues. The CDR3 DNA is TGTGCCAGCAGTTTTCCACCGGGACAGTACCAAGAGACCCAGTACTTC. Translating it yields CASSFPPGQYQETQYF.

The V call is TRBV2, the J call TRBJ2-7; tentative D call: TRBD1 (5 bases). This CDR3 region has 14 residues. V was clipped by 6 bases and J by 3 bases, with 15 bases between them. Germline assignment: CDR1 SNHLY and CDR2 FYNNEI. The CDR3 nucleotides read TGTGCCAGCAGCGATCAGGGAAAGGGCTACGAGCAGTACTTC. Translation gives CASSDQGKGYEQYF.

This clone was recorded a few times. V usage is TRBV2 and J usage is TRBJ1-3, with D possibly being TRBD1 (6 bases). The length of the CDR3 is 16 residues. Deletions cut 2 bases from V and 2 bases from J, with 13 bases between. Germline V gene data show CDR1 as SNHLY and CDR2 as FYNNEI. The CDR3, as DNA: TGTGCCAGCAGTGAATGGGGACAAAGAGCTGGAAACACCATATATTTT. It is translated as CASSEWGQRAGNTIYF.

V usage is TRBV3-1 (or the pseudogene TRBV3-2) and J usage is TRBJ1-3; weak D call: TRBD1 (5 bases). Germline CDR1 and CDR2: LGHDT and YNNKEL (reference sequence). Trimming took 4 bases from V and 1 from J, leaving 8 bases between them. This CDR3 is built from 14 residues. CDR3: CASSLRQSGNTIYF. Written as DNA, the CDR3 is TGTGCCAGCAGCCTCCGACAGTCTGGAAACACCATATATTTT.

The chain joins TRBV12-3 or TRBV12-4 to TRBJ1-1; D not resolved. V lost 6 bases and J 6 bases, leaving 11 bases between the germline ends. The CDR3 has 12 amino acids. The CDR3: CASSPLRAEAFF. CDR3 DNA sequence: TGTGCCAGCAGCCCATTGAGGGCTGAAGCTTTCTTT.

The V and J genes are TRBV5-1 and TRBJ2-1; TRBD1 is a possible D gene (6 bases). This CDR3 has 16 amino acids. Trimming pared 1 base from V and 0 bases from J, leaving 11 bases between. Germline V gene lookup returns CDR1 SGHRS and CDR2 YFSETQ. The CDR3 DNA reads as TGCGCCAGCAGCTTGTTGGGGGCGAGCTCCTACAATGAGCAGTTCTTC. Protein product: CASSLLGASSYNEQFF.

This sequence joins TRBV28 and TRBJ1-5; D is possibly TRBD1 (5 bases). The V gene lost 5 bases and the J gene lost 5 bases, with 7 bases spanning the gap. The CDR3 has 12 residues. Germline-derived CDR1 and CDR2 are MDHEN and SYDVKM. As DNA, the CDR3 is TGTGCCAGCAGTGTGACAGATCAGCCCCAGCATTTT. Its translation: CASSVTDQPQHF.

This chain connects TRBV11-2 to TRBJ2-1, with 9 bases lining up with TRBD1. The CDR3 contains 16 residues. Germline trimming cut 1 base from V and 7 bases from J; bases unmatched to any gene: 8. The V gene's germline CDR1 is SGHAT and CDR2 FQNNGV. The CDR3 nucleotides read TGTGCCAGCAGCTTAGGGACAGGGGCCTCCTCAAATGAGCAGTTCTTC. Translation: CASSLGTGASSNEQFF.

The chain links TRBV7-9 to TRBJ1-4; no clear D. CDR3 length: 15 residues. The germline V and J ends were trimmed by 6 bases and 8 bases, with 19 bases remaining between them. In germline, CDR1 is SEHNR, CDR2 FQNEAQ (reference sequence). CDR3: CASRTPGEGGEKLFF. CDR3 nucleotides: TGTGCCAGCAGAACGCCCGGAGAGGGCGGCGAAAAACTGTTTTTT.

The genes are TRBV5-6 and TRBJ1-3; TRBD1 might be the D (6 bases). The CDR3 totals 16 residues. V was pared by 6 bases and J by 0 bases, with 16 bases between. Germline-derived CDR1 and CDR2 are SGHDT and YYEEEE. The CDR3 here is CASTQLGQYSGNTIYF. For the CDR3, the DNA is TGTGCCAGCACCCAACTCGGACAGTACTCTGGAAACACCATATATTTT.

The chain has TRBV7-9 and TRBJ1-6; 7 bases align to TRBD1. V was pared by 5 bases and J by 9 bases, with 4 bases of the junction left unmatched. CDR1 and CDR2 from the germline V gene are SEHNR and FQNEAQ (reference sequence). The CDR3 length is 13 residues. As DNA, the CDR3 is TGTGCCAGCAGCCAACAGGGGAGTTCACCCCTCCACTTT. Amino acid sequence: CASSQQGSSPLHF.

This chain links TRBV14 with TRBJ1-5, with D perhaps TRBD1 (5 bases). This CDR3 contains 15 residues. Germline-derived CDR1 and CDR2 are SGHDN and FVKESK. Trimming stripped 4 bases from V and 3 bases from J, with 13 bases between. CDR3 loop: CASSPRRGVNQPQHF. The CDR3 DNA is TGTGCCAGCAGCCCGCGGAGGGGTGTCAATCAGCCCCAGCATTTT.

The gene calls are TRBV18 and TRBJ1-3; D ambiguous. Trimming cost V 2 bases and J 7 bases, with 15 bases left between them. The germline gives CDR1 KGHSH, CDR2 LQKENI. This CDR3 has 15 residues. CDR3 region: CASSPDQTLANTIYF. CDR3 nucleotide sequence: TGTGCCAGCTCACCAGATCAGACTCTTGCCAACACCATATATTTT.

The gene calls are TRBV4-1 and TRBJ1-6; D not resolved. Trimming left V 0 bases short and J 8 bases short, with 14 bases between. Germline V gene lookup returns CDR1 MGHRA and CDR2 YSYEKL. The CDR3 contains 16 residues. CDR3 sequence reads: CASSQDGTSADSPLHF. The CDR3 DNA is TGCGCCAGCAGCCAAGATGGAACCAGCGCAGATTCACCCCTCCACTTT.